This TCR beta chain is from a study of monozygotic twins with inflammatory bowel disease (dated by TCRdb to about 2019). About the investigation overall: The full study comprised around 28 monozygotic twin pairs: nine German pairs (four IBD-concordant, five IBD-discordant) and 19 IBD-discordant Danish pairs. Within discordant pairs, disease-associated traits were sought mainly by comparing IBD patients with their genetically identical healthy co-twins. Each individual had, on average, about 151 000 unique TCRalpha sequences and 181 000 unique TCRbeta sequences available for analysis. What the study reported, not specific to this receptor: Background noise and inter-individual variability may have been introduced into the repertoires by the differing immunosuppressive treatments among patients. No single strong signal or clonotype linked to IBD turned up in the results, so the idea that one exists was not supported. The analysis was unable to tell different T cell subtypes apart. Repertoire similarity did not differ between concordant and discordant twins, possibly due to limited statistical power. Fewer clonotypes were shared with other individuals by IBD patients than by healthy twins, most markedly in patients showing signs of disease activity. A decrease in TCRbeta repertoire diversity, as measured by inverse Simpson index, was observed in IBD patients compared with their healthy co-twins.

A roughly 2.4 ml peripheral blood sample was drawn into PAXgene tubes per donor and stored at -80°C. Without T cell sorting, total RNA was isolated from whole blood using the PAXgene blood miRNA kit on an automated QIAcube. Peripheral blood from monozygotic twin pairs who were concordant or discordant for inflammatory bowel disease underwent deep TCRalpha and TCRbeta repertoire profiling using unique molecular barcoding. Smoking habits were recorded for all twin pairs, and individuals were classified as current, former or never smokers. Libraries were made using 5' RACE. Preparation of each TCR library used roughly 3,300 ng of total RNA. For each sample, cDNA was synthesized in eight separate reactions using SMARTScribe reverse transcriptase. During cDNA synthesis, template switching was used to introduce unique molecular identifiers that contained a 6-nucleotide sample barcode. Amplification of TCRalpha and TCRbeta cDNA involved two nested PCRs of about 15 and 9 cycles, and each PCR was followed by bead purification. Before amplification, the cDNA was both treated with uracil DNA-glycosylase and purified with the QIAquick PCR purification kit. The second PCR added Illumina TruSeq-compatible adapters along with sample-specific barcodes. TapeStation and Qubit were used to check library quality and concentration, and 5 ng of each library was pooled. Sequencing of the pooled libraries was done on an Illumina HiSeq2500 single-index Rapid Run using custom sequencing primers and 2 x 100 bp reads. In the authors' own workflow: MiGEC version 1.2.6 was used for UMI-based consensus assembly, which corrected PCR and sequencing errors. MiXCR version 2.1.1 was used for V(D)J alignment, clonotype assembly and CDR3 extraction. Normalisation of gene usage, clonotype sharing and MAIT/NKT TCR abundance was achieved by analysing the top 1000, 10 000 and 20 000 clonotypes per sample. After downsampling to 27 000 UMIs, diversity was calculated as the inverse Simpson index using the vegan R package. Paired Mann-Whitney U tests were applied to discordant twin pairs, with Benjamini-Hochberg correction for multiple testing. Reads reprocessed by TCRdb are summarized as one entry per CDR3 protein sequence, and DNA is absent. In this record, the V and J calls reflect TCRdb's handling and not the investigators' own analysis. The table for this sample lists approximately 200,000 distinct CDR3 sequences. Approximately 1.6% of the sample rests with the top ten.

Note on this clonotype: Its cognate antigen has yet to be identified.

The CDR3 covers 13 residues, taking in both the cysteine and the phenylalanine. Only the protein sequence is given. From the germline V gene (reference sequence), CDR1 is DFQATT and CDR2 is SNEGSKA. The chain is made from TRBV20-1 and TRBJ2-7; TCRdb's D call of TRBD1 is untestable without DNA. Sequencing was performed on blood. The receptor comes from a human donor with ulcerative colitis or Crohn's disease, or a healthy co-twin of an affected twin (not recorded which). The CDR3 has the sequence CSASWDKSYEQYF.